A selection of T cell receptor beta chains follows, all from one sample in a study of regulatory T cells in long-lasting Graves disease. TCRdb recomputed calls from the multiplex PCR reads with MiXCR, one row per CDR3 protein. This table has 500,000 or so distinct CDR3 sequences, 16% appearing once. A further study also used this sample, focusing on T cells in Graves' hyperthyroidism and ophthalmopathy.

The sample here was peripheral blood mononuclear cells (PBMCs), taken at new diagnosis, from a patient treated with antithyroid drugs. All receptors derive from a middle-aged woman with Graves disease. The CDR3 runs from the conserved cysteine through the conserved F or W.

V gene: TRBV18; J gene: TRBJ1-1; CDR3 protein: CASSPPGTPRGTEAFF
V gene: TRBV7-8; J gene: TRBJ2-3; CDR3 protein: CASSSLFTDTQYF
V gene: TRBV5-1; J gene: TRBJ2-7; CDR3 protein: CASSLGAQGIGDEQYF
V gene: TRBV3-1; J gene: TRBJ1-2; CDR3 protein: CASSVAGSYGYTF
V gene: TRBV5-1; J gene: TRBJ1-5; CDR3 protein: CASRGGDNQPQHF
V gene: TRBV18; J gene: TRBJ2-7; CDR3 protein: CASSPPSVLREQYF
V gene: TRBV30; J gene: TRBJ2-3; CDR3 protein: CAWVSWGTDTQYF
V gene: TRBV10-2; J gene: TRBJ1-1; CDR3 protein: CASSGGNLRTEAFF
V gene: TRBV5-1; J gene: TRBJ2-5; CDR3 protein: CASSWTGRQETQYF
V gene: TRBV7-3; J gene: TRBJ1-1; CDR3 protein: CASSTNRGRYTEAFF
V gene: TRBV10-2; J gene: TRBJ2-5; CDR3 protein: CASRPQGTRETQYF